Below are 4 T cell receptor beta chains sequenced from a single sample in a study of shared clonotypes between healthy human individuals. Sequencing was performed with immunoSEQ multiplex PCR; in TCRdb, only in-frame clones are kept and a portion is missing. The data hold under 850,000 clones, with just under 75% observed a single time. Input material: memory CD4+ T cells sorted from blood. Subset denoted: CD45RA-negative fraction. The receptor set was obtained from a woman in her twenties or thirties in good health.

CDR3 DNA: TGTGCCATCATGCTAGCGGGAGCCTACGAGCAGTACTTC. It translates to CAIMLAGAYEQYF. This chain joins TRBV10-3 and TRBJ2-7, with 10 bases lining up with TRBD2. After removal of 7 bases from V and 2 bases from J, the junction contained 2 bases not matched to a gene. The CDR3 covers 13 residues. Germline CDR1 and CDR2: ENHRY and SYGVKD.

This chain connects TRBV18 to TRBJ1-5, with D possibly being TRBD1 (6 bases). V lost 4 bases and J 7 bases, leaving 14 bases between the germline ends. Germline V gene data show CDR1 as KGHSH and CDR2 as LQKENI. CDR3 length: 14 residues. The CDR3, as DNA: TGTGCCAGCTCACTAGGGGGGGTCAGCCAGCCCCAGCATTTT. Translated, it gives CASSLGGVSQPQHF.

The chain has TRBV27 and TRBJ2-3; D is possibly TRBD1 (6 bases). The CDR3 spans 14 residues. Germline-derived CDR1 and CDR2 are MNHEY and SMNVEV (reference sequence). Between the trimmed V and J ends, which lost 5 bases and 0 bases, there was a span of 9 bases. The CDR3 nucleotides are TGTGCCAGCAGTAGGACAGTAAGCACAGATACGCAGTATTTT. Protein product: CASSRTVSTDTQYF.

As concerns this clone: The sample has other DNA sequences that encode this CDR3 too. The chain's CDR3 is CASSFRDRSTGELFF. Here the CDR3 DNA reads TGTGCCAGCAGCTTTCGGGACAGGTCCACCGGGGAGCTGTTTTTT. The chain uses TRBV5-6 and TRBJ2-2; 8 bases are shared with TRBD1. This CDR3 is built from 15 residues. V lost 2 bases to trimming and J lost 4 bases; unmatched junction nucleotides: 4. The germline V gene has CDR1 SGHDT and CDR2 YYEEEE.